This T cell receptor beta chain was profiled in a study of identical twins. This clonotype was seen ten or more times. The germline V and J ends were trimmed by 4 bases and 7 bases, with 11 bases remaining between them. The CDR3 is 13 amino acids. The germline V gene has CDR1 SGHRS and CDR2 YFSETQ. TCRdb itself ran the 5' RACE reads through MiXCR, one entry per CDR3 protein. The sample carries hundreds of thousands of distinct CDR3 sequences, 24% recorded once. The data were also submitted as part of a second study, on T cells expressing NK-cell markers.

The sequencing sample was made of CD4+ T cells sorted from blood. V gene TRBV5-1 combines with J gene TRBJ1-4; no firm D call. This receptor was taken from a woman between 18 and 30 years old in good health. The CDR3 nucleotides read TGCGCCAGCAGCCCAGGACCGGGTGAAAAACTGTTTTTT. Translating it yields CASSPGPGEKLFF.